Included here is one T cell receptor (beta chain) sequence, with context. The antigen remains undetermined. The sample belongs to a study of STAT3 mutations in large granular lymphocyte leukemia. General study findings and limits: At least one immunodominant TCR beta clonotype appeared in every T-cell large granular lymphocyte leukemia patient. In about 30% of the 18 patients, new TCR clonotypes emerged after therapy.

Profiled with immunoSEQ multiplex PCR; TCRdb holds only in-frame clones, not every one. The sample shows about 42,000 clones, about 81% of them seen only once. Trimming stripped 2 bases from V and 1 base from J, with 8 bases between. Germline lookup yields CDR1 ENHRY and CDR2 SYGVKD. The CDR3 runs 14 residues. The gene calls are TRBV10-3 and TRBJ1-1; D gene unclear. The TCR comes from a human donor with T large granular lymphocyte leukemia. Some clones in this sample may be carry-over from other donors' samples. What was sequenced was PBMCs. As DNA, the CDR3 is TGTGCCATCAGTGAGGTACAGCCGAACACTGAAGCTTTCTTT. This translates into CAISEVQPNTEAFF.